The clone carrying this TCR beta chain was seen only once. This specimen belongs to a study of blood T cell repertoires in COVID-19. Study-wide background: Italy, Spain and the United States were the sources of the convalescent and acute COVID-19 samples.

In the study's own analysis: It was from reference gene primer amplification that nucleated cell counts were estimated. Using immunoSEQ multiplex PCR, the repertoire was profiled, and TCRdb retains in-frame clones only, with some absent. V and J calls and clone size are given by that table; D and trimming were obtained from the DNA. Of some 190,000 clones detected, 75% to 80% appear once; the ten largest clones hold 8.5% to 10%. This CDR3 region has 15 residues. Germline loops: CDR1 LGHNA, CDR2 YNFKEQ. V lost 1 base and J lost 2; bases outside the gene matches: 3. The V and J genes are TRBV4-2 and TRBJ1-2; TRBD1 matches at 8 bases. Material for sequencing was peripheral blood. The receptor comes from a woman between 50 and 59 years old with active or convalescent COVID-19. CDR3 nucleotide sequence: TGTGCCAGCAGCCAAGGTGACAGGGGAAACTATGGCTACACCTTC. It translates to CASSQGDRGNYGYTF.